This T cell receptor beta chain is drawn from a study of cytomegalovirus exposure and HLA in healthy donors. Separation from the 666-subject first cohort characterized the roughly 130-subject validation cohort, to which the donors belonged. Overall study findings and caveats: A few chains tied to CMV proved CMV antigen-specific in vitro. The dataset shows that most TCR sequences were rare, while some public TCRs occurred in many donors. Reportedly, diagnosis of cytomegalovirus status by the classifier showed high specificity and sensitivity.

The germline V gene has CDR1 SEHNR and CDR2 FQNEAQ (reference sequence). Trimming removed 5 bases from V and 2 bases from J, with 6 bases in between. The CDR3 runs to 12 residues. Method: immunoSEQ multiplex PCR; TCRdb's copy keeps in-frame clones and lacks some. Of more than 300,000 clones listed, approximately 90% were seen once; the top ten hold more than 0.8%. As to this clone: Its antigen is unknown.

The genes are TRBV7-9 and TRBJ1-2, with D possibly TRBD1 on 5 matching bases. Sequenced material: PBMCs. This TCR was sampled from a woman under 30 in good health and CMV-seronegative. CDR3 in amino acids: CASSRGNYGYTF. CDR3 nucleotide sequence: TGTGCCAGCAGCCGGGGGAACTATGGCTACACCTTC.